This TCR beta chain is drawn from a study of cytomegalovirus exposure and HLA in healthy donors. Study-level points and caveats: CMV serostatus was the only immune exposure information that was available. The HLA-A and HLA-B alleles of most subjects were reportedly predicted accurately from TCR beta sequences. Later analysis showed TCR association rates varying by HLA locus, highest for DRB1 and lowest for HLA-C. Investigators reported 150 to 200 TCR beta chains as tied to cytomegalovirus.

It was with 60 Vbeta and 13 Jbeta primers that the PCR ran. TCRdb's table, derived via immunoSEQ multiplex PCR, lists solely in-frame clones and lacks some. The table includes over 100,000 clones, 80% to 90% detected once. Points on this clone: Its antigen is not known. Germline and junction disagree at one end, which may indicate a read error.

In germline, CDR1 is SEHNR, CDR2 FQNEAQ (reference sequence). CDR3 length: 19 amino acids. The specimen was PBMCs. The sequence was obtained from a woman in her 30s in good health and CMV-seronegative. This chain uses TRBV7-9 with TRBJ2-6, with TRBD1 matching 8 bases. The DNA for the CDR3 is TGTTCCAGCAGCCCACAGTCCGGACAGGGACACTCTGGGGCCAACGTCCTGACTTTC. Its translation is CSSSPQSGQGHSGANVLTF.